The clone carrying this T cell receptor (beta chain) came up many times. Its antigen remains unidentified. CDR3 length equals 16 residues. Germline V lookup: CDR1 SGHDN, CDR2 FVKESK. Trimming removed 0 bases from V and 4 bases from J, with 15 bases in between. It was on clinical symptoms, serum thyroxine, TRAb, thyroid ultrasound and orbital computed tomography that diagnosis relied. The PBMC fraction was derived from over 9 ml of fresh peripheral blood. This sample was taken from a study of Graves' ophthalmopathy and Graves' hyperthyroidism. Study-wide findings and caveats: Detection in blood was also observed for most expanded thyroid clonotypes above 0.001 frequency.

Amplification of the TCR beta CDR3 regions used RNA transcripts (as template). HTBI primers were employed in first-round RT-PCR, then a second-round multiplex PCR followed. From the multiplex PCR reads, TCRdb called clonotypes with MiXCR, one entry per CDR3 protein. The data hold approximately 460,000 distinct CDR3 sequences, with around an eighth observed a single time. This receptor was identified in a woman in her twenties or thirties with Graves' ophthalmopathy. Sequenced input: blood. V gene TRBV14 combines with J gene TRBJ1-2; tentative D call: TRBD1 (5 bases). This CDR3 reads CASSQDPAGALYGYTF. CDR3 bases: TGTGCCAGCAGCCAAGACCCGGCCGGGGCCCTCTATGGCTACACCTTC. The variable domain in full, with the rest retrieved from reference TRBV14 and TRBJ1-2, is EAGVTQFPSHSVIEKGQTVTLRCDPISGHDNLYWYRRVMGKEIKFLLHFVKESKQDESGMPNNRFLAERTGGTYSTLKVQPAELEDSGVYFCASSQDPAGALYGYTFGSGTRLTVV.